This T cell receptor beta chain was captured in a study of cytomegalovirus exposure and HLA in healthy donors. Overall study findings and caveats: Sequencing likely generated an artifact that appeared as a cluster of highly shared sequence variants.

To note about this clone: Its antigen is not identified.

In the PCR, 60 Vbeta and 13 Jbeta primers were used. The protocol was immunoSEQ multiplex PCR, while the TCRdb copy is restricted to in-frame clones and leaves out a portion. This sample lists around 75,000 clones; its ten largest clones have approximately 14%. CDR3 length: 13 residues. Germline lookup yields CDR1 SNHLY and CDR2 FYNNEI. V lost 6 bases, J lost 2 bases, and 10 bases lay in between. Specimen: PBMCs. This sequence joins TRBV2 and TRBJ1-1, with unresolved D. The sequence was collected from a man in his fifties in good health and CMV-seropositive. The CDR3 is CASSTQSNTEAFF. CDR3 sequence (DNA): TGTGCCAGCAGCACACAGAGTAACACTGAAGCTTTCTTT. Full variable domain (remainder filled in from reference TRBV2 and TRBJ1-1): EPEVTQTPSHQVTQMGQEVILRCVPISNHLYFYWYRQILGQKVEFLVSFYNNEISEKSEIFDDQFSVERPDGSNFTLKIRSTKLEDSAMYFCASSTQSNTEAFFGQGTRLTVV.